The 22 T cell receptor beta chains listed next were all sequenced from one sample in a study of CD8 T cells in ankylosing spondylitis. Study-level findings and limits: What seemed typical of ankylosing spondylitis blood was a TCR beta motif built from fewer than ten highly homologous variants.

These receptors are not linked to any known antigen. One entry per CDR3 protein results from TCRdb running MiXCR on the 5' RACE reads. The data contain around 770,000 distinct CDR3 sequences, 10% to 15% of them seen just once; the ten biggest clones take up about 0.5%. What was sequenced was blood, either unsorted or a sorted T cell fraction (not recorded which). These receptors originate from a male donor with ankylosing spondylitis.

This clonotype has more than one count but fewer than ten. This rearrangement joins TRBV20-1 to TRBJ2-3, with 7 positions matching TRBD2. V was clipped by 2 bases and J by 5 bases; unmatched bases: 7. The CDR3 extends over 14 amino acids. CDR1 DFQATT and CDR2 SNEGSKA come from the germline V gene (reference sequence). In nucleotides, the CDR3 is TGCAGTGCTAGAAAGGAGGTAGCGGGAGATACGCAGTATTTT. Protein: CSARKEVAGDTQYF.

This clonotype was seen repeatedly, ten times or more. V usage is TRBV9 and J usage is TRBJ2-6; D is ambiguous. The length of the CDR3 is 16 residues. V was cut by 2 bases and J by 0 bases, with 9 bases left in between. CDR1 is SGDLS and CDR2 is YYNGEE in the germline V gene. CDR3 region: CASSVPVNSGANVLTF. The CDR3 DNA reads TGTGCCAGCAGCGTTCCAGTGAACTCTGGGGCCAACGTCCTGACTTTC.

This clonotype was seen a handful of times. The V gene is TRBV29-1, the J gene TRBJ1-1, with D perhaps TRBD1 (6 bases). The germline V gene has CDR1 SQVTM and CDR2 ANQGSEA. The CDR3 is made up of 12 amino acids. V shed 5 bases and J shed 7 bases, with 14 bases lying between them. CDR3: CSVSWGADEAFF. The CDR3 DNA reads TGCAGCGTTTCCTGGGGGGCGGATGAAGCTTTCTTT.

The V gene is TRBV12-3 or TRBV12-4, the J gene TRBJ1-4; no clear D gene. V was shortened by 7 bases and J by 10 bases, with 19 bases between the two germline ends. The CDR3 contains 14 residues. The chain's CDR3 is CASTIGSGVGKLFF. The CDR3, as DNA: TGTGCCAGCACCATCGGGTCCGGAGTTGGAAAACTGTTTTTT.

This clonotype was seen a handful of times. The chain combines TRBV6-1 with TRBJ2-3, with 13 nucleotides matching TRBD2. Germline values: CDR1 MNHNS, CDR2 SASEGT. The CDR3 loop spans 19 amino acids. J lost 0 bases, V lost 5 bases, and 11 bases had no gene match. CDR3 DNA sequence: TGTGCCAGCAGTCCAAGGGCGACTAGCGGGAGGTATAGCACAGATACGCAGTATTTT. Its protein product is CASSPRATSGRYSTDTQYF.

This clonotype has only a few counts. The chain employs TRBV20-1 and TRBJ1-1; unclear D gene. The CDR3 has 13 residues. V lost 4 bases to trimming and J lost 5 bases, with 14 bases between them. The V gene's germline CDR1 is DFQATT and CDR2 SNEGSKA (reference sequence). The CDR3 sequence is CSANKGSGTEAFF. CDR3 sequence (DNA): TGCAGTGCTAATAAGGGCAGTGGGACTGAAGCTTTCTTT.

This clonotype has only one observation. The V call is TRBV5-1, the J call TRBJ2-3; maybe TRBD1 (5 bases). CDR1 is SGHRS, CDR2 YFSETQ, per germline. V was pared by 6 bases and J by 6 bases, with 26 bases between. The length of the CDR3 is 17 residues. CDR3 nucleotide sequence: TGCGCCAGCATCCCGGGCCCAGGGTTGGCCCCTAGGGATACGCAGTATTTT. Residues: CASIPGPGLAPRDTQYF.

This clonotype has ten or more counts. V gene TRBV7-2 combines with J gene TRBJ2-5; no definite D call. Trimming removed 4 bases at V and 2 bases at J, with 8 bases between. This CDR3 has 13 amino acids. Germline assignment: CDR1 SGHTA and CDR2 FQGNSA. As DNA, the CDR3 is TGTGCCAGCAGCTCCCGGTTGCAAGAGACCCAGTACTTC. As protein: CASSSRLQETQYF. Full variable domain (outside the CDR3, taken from reference TRBV7-2 and TRBJ2-5): GAGVSQSPSNKVTEKGKDVELRCDPISGHTALYWYRQSLGQGLEFLIYFQGNSAPDKSGLPSDRFSAERTGGSVSTLTIQRTQQEDSAVYLCASSSRLQETQYFGPGTRLLVL.

This clonotype has at least ten counts. The V call is TRBV4-3, the J call TRBJ2-2, with a possible D match to TRBD1 (6 bases). Trimming removed 1 base from V and 4 bases from J, with 13 bases in between. Germline CDR1 and CDR2: LGHNA and YSLEER. The CDR3 consists of 16 residues. Here the CDR3 reads CASSQARDTRTGELFF. In DNA, the CDR3 is TGCGCCAGCAGCCAAGCTAGGGACACCCGCACCGGGGAGCTGTTTTTT.

This sequence joins TRBV27 and TRBJ1-1, with unresolved D. The germline gives CDR1 MNHEY, CDR2 SMNVEV (reference sequence). This CDR3 comprises 13 residues. Trimming removed 6 bases at V and 3 bases at J, with 11 bases between. CDR3 sequence reads: CASRREAYTEAFF. The CDR3 region has the DNA TGTGCCAGCAGACGGGAGGCGTACACTGAAGCTTTCTTT.

In its sample, this clonotype was seen a few times. CDR3 DNA: TGCGCCAGCAGCCAACAAGGCCTTGGGGCGTACACTGAAGCTTTCTTT. Residues: CASSQQGLGAYTEAFF. V usage is TRBV4-3 and J usage is TRBJ1-1, with a possible D match to TRBD1 (5 bases). CDR3 size: 16 residues. Trimming shortened V by 2 bases and J by 3 bases, and 16 bases separated the two germline ends. Germline loops: CDR1 LGHNA, CDR2 YSLEER.

This clonotype was seen a handful of times. The chain joins TRBV6-1 to TRBJ2-7, with 8 nucleotides matching TRBD1. J was trimmed by 2 bases and V by 4 bases; bases with no gene match: 4. Germline lookup yields CDR1 MNHNS and CDR2 SASEGT. The CDR3 is made up of 14 amino acids. CDR3 protein: CASSARTGPYEQYF. CDR3 coding DNA: TGTGCCAGCAGTGCCCGGACAGGGCCCTACGAGCAGTACTTC.

This clonotype was seen more than once but under ten times. The genes are TRBV6-5 and TRBJ2-3; the match to TRBD2 covers 14 bases. Germline loops: CDR1 MNHEY, CDR2 SVGAGI. J lost 3 bases, V lost 1 base, and 6 bases had no gene match. This CDR3 spans 18 amino acids. CDR3 sequence: CASSYFGTSGSPTDTQYF. CDR3 coding DNA: TGTGCCAGCAGTTACTTTGGGACTAGCGGGAGTCCGACAGATACGCAGTATTTT.

This clonotype was detected many times. The chain carries TRBV20-1 and TRBJ2-1, with D perhaps TRBD2 (6 bases). The CDR3 sequence is 16 residues long. Germline V gene data show CDR1 as DFQATT and CDR2 as SNEGSKA (reference sequence). Trimming took off 1 base at V and 0 bases at J, with 13 bases between the two ends. CDR3 protein: CSARVGVADSYNEQFF. The CDR3 DNA follows: TGCAGTGCTAGAGTAGGGGTAGCGGACTCCTACAATGAGCAGTTCTTC.

The chain has TRBV7-2 and TRBJ2-2; TRBD2 is a possible D gene (6 bases). The V end lost 3 bases, the J end lost 7 bases, and 15 bases lay between the germline ends. This CDR3 has 15 amino acids. Germline V CDR1 and CDR2: SGHTA, FQGNSA. The CDR3 region has the DNA TGTGCCAGCAGCTTTCAATTAGCGGAGTTCGGGGAGCTGTTTTTT. This codes for CASSFQLAEFGELFF.

The chain uses TRBV7-2 and TRBJ2-5; maybe TRBD2 (6 bases). The V end was cut by 1 base, the J end by 6 bases, with 12 bases between. CDR3 length: 14 residues. The germline V gene has CDR1 SGHTA and CDR2 FQGNSA. DNA for the CDR3: TGTGCCAGCAGCTTAGGACCAGGGAGGAAGACCCAGTACTTC. It codes for CASSLGPGRKTQYF. Filled out from reference TRBV7-2 and TRBJ2-5, the complete variable domain reads GAGVSQSPSNKVTEKGKDVELRCDPISGHTALYWYRQSLGQGLEFLIYFQGNSAPDKSGLPSDRFSAERTGGSVSTLTIQRTQQEDSAVYLCASSLGPGRKTQYFGPGTRLLVL.

The chain joins TRBV20-1 to TRBJ2-7; D is ambiguous. Germline V gene data show CDR1 as DFQATT and CDR2 as SNEGSKA (reference sequence). The CDR3 has 12 residues. V was pared by 3 bases and J by 3 bases, with 9 bases between. Here the CDR3 DNA reads TGCAGTGCTAGCGTGGCAGTCTACGAGCAGTACTTC. Translating gives CSASVAVYEQYF.

The V gene is TRBV24-1, the J gene TRBJ2-3; 11 bases are a match to TRBD2. The CDR3 runs to 19 residues. V lost 4 bases, J lost 0 bases, and 11 bases stayed unmatched. Germline-derived CDR1 and CDR2 are KGHDR and SFDVKD. CDR3 coding DNA: TGTGCCACCAGTGACCCAGCGGCTAGCGGGAGGACTAGCACAGATACGCAGTATTTT. Translation gives CATSDPAASGRTSTDTQYF.

At least ten counts were recorded for this clonotype. V is TRBV5-1 and J is TRBJ1-1; D is possibly TRBD1 (6 bases). The CDR3 consists of 14 residues. V lost 0 bases and J 2 bases, leaving 8 bases between the germline ends. From germline, CDR1 is SGHRS and CDR2 YFSETQ. This CDR3 is CASSLDGGNTEAFF. The CDR3 nucleotides read TGCGCCAGCAGCTTGGATGGGGGCAACACTGAAGCTTTCTTT.

The chain is built from TRBV4-2 and TRBJ2-1, with D tentatively TRBD2 (5 bases). The CDR3 runs 18 residues. V lost 4 bases, J lost 0 bases, and 19 bases lay in between. CDR1 and CDR2 from the germline V gene are LGHNA and YNFKEQ. The CDR3 nucleotides are TGTGCCAGCAGCCCGGGCGAGGGTAGGCCTAGCTCCTACAATGAGCAGTTCTTC. This gives the protein CASSPGEGRPSSYNEQFF.

This clonotype was seen many times. This chain uses TRBV20-1 with TRBJ1-1; possibly TRBD1 for D (6 bases). The CDR3 is made up of 15 amino acids. The germline V gene encodes CDR1 DFQATT and CDR2 SNEGSKA (reference sequence). Deletions cut 0 bases from V and 4 bases from J, with 15 bases between. The CDR3 loop reads CSARDLTGGTTEAFF. The CDR3 coding sequence is TGCAGTGCTAGAGATCTGACAGGTGGGACCACTGAAGCTTTCTTT.

V usage is TRBV30 and J usage is TRBJ2-2, with TRBD1 matching 7 bases. The V gene's germline CDR1 is GTSNPN and CDR2 SVGIG (reference sequence). CDR3 length equals 13 residues. V dropped 2 bases and J dropped 9; count of bases not matched to a gene: 6. CDR3 bases: TGTGCCTGGAGTTGGGACAGCTCGAGGGAGCTGTTTTTT. This sequence encodes CAWSWDSSRELFF.